This entry is about one TCR beta chain. This entry belongs to a study of blood T cell repertoires in COVID-19. TCRdb keeps only in-frame clones here, not all; method: immunoSEQ multiplex PCR. This sample has a few hundred thousand clones, with around 87% found just once. Trimming took off 7 bases at V and 10 bases at J, with 14 bases between the two ends. The CDR3 sequence is 13 residues long. CDR1 and CDR2 (germline): MNHEY, SVGAGI. Sequencing input: peripheral blood. This clonotype was sampled from a woman aged 60-75 years with COVID-19, enrolled during active disease. This chain links TRBV6-5 with TRBJ1-6; a weak D match, TRBD1 (5 bases). The CDR3 protein is CASTGGRRSPLHF. As DNA, the CDR3 is TGTGCCAGCACCGGGGGGAGGAGGTCACCCCTCCACTTT.